These 27 T cell receptor beta chains were sequenced from one sample in a study of T cells after yellow fever vaccination. In TCRdb, the 5' RACE reads were re-called with MiXCR into one record per CDR3 protein. The table shows some 320,000 distinct CDR3 sequences, with 4.1% occurring only once. Sequencing used PBMCs, obtained 5 days after the yellow fever booster vaccination. These receptors all come from a man in his late teens or twenties who received the YFV17D yellow fever vaccine.

This clonotype was observed a few times. The gene calls are TRBV20-1 and TRBJ2-7, with 8 nucleotides matching TRBD1. Trimming at V came to 2 bases and at J to 3 bases, leaving 6 bases not matched to a gene. The CDR3 has 14 amino acids. Germline CDR1 DFQATT, CDR2 SNEGSKA (reference sequence). This chain's CDR3 is CSARPPDRDYEQYV. The DNA of the CDR3 is TGCAGTGCTAGACCACCGGACAGGGACTACGAGCAGTACGTC.

The V call is TRBV19, the J call TRBJ1-2; TRBD1 matches 10 bases. J gave up 3 bases and V 3 bases, and 7 bases lay outside the gene matches. The CDR3 is made up of 16 amino acids. Germline V lookup: CDR1 LNHDA, CDR2 SQIVND (reference sequence). CDR3 residues: CASSIGTGVWDYGYTF. The CDR3 DNA is TGTGCCAGTAGTATCGGGACAGGGGTTTGGGACTATGGCTACACCTTC.

The sample holds many counts of this clonotype. The chain carries TRBV5-1 and TRBJ2-5, with unresolved D. The length of the CDR3 is 14 residues. Germline loops: CDR1 SGHRS, CDR2 YFSETQ. V was trimmed by 0 bases and J by 4 bases, leaving 10 bases between them. The CDR3, as DNA: TGCGCCAGCAGCTTGGTGGGTGGCGGAGAGACCCAGTACTTC. It codes for CASSLVGGGETQYF.

In its sample, this clonotype was seen many times. This chain connects TRBV5-1 to TRBJ2-1; a possible D gene is TRBD1 (5 bases). In germline, CDR1 is SGHRS, CDR2 YFSETQ. The V end was cut by 4 bases, the J end by 4 bases, with 18 bases between. The CDR3 length is 16 residues. The CDR3: CASSLIPGNEYNEQFF. The CDR3 nucleotides read TGCGCCAGCAGCCTAATACCAGGGAATGAGTACAATGAGCAGTTCTTC.

This clonotype appeared many times. This chain connects TRBV24-1 to TRBJ2-1, with a weak D call TRBD1 (5 bases). V was shortened by 6 bases and J by 8 bases, with 13 bases between the two germline ends. Per the germline V gene, CDR1 is KGHDR and CDR2 is SFDVKD. The CDR3 runs to 13 residues. In DNA form, the CDR3 reads TGTGCCACCAGTCGGGCAGGGTCGGATGAGCAGTTCTTC. The encoded protein is CATSRAGSDEQFF.

This chain uses TRBV2 with TRBJ2-2; 9 bases map to TRBD1. From germline, CDR1 is SNHLY and CDR2 FYNNEI. V shed 6 bases and J 4 bases; nucleotides not matched to a gene: 9. The CDR3 extends over 16 amino acids. This CDR3 is CASRRTGTGFTGELFF. CDR3 in DNA: TGTGCCAGCAGACGTACCGGGACAGGGTTCACCGGGGAGCTGTTTTTT.

This clonotype was observed a handful of times. The chain is built from TRBV29-1 and TRBJ2-3; D is unclear. The CDR3 has 15 amino acids. Germline-derived CDR1 and CDR2 are SQVTM and ANQGSEA. Trimming removed 4 bases at V and 2 bases at J, with 16 bases between. The CDR3 region is CSVVRVTTTTDTQYF. CDR3 DNA sequence: TGCAGCGTTGTAAGGGTCACCACCACCACAGATACGCAGTATTTT.

The V and J genes are TRBV12-3 or TRBV12-4 and TRBJ2-1; 8 bases agree with TRBD2. V was clipped by 0 bases and J by 12 bases; unmatched bases: 4. This CDR3 has 13 residues. For the CDR3, the DNA is TGTGCCAGCAGTTTAGCAGCGGGAGCTGGGCAGTTCTTC. Its translation is CASSLAAGAGQFF.

The chain employs TRBV4-2 and TRBJ2-1; 9 positions match TRBD2. The V gene end was trimmed by 0 bases and the J gene end by 6 bases; junction bases not matched to a gene: 6. Germline V gives CDR1 LGHNA, CDR2 YNFKEQ. The CDR3 runs to 16 residues. The CDR3 protein is CASSQDRAAGGNEQFF. The DNA of the CDR3 is TGTGCCAGCAGCCAAGATCGGGCAGCGGGGGGCAATGAGCAGTTCTTC.

This clonotype was observed a few times. The J gene is TRBJ1-2, the V gene TRBV5-6; D gene uncertain. V was shortened by 0 bases and J by 4 bases, with 13 bases between the two germline ends. This CDR3 contains 15 residues. CDR1 SGHDT and CDR2 YYEEEE come from the germline V gene. The CDR3 loop is CASSLEGGAIYGYTF. The CDR3 bases are TGTGCCAGCAGCTTGGAGGGCGGTGCCATCTATGGCTACACCTTC.

This clonotype was detected a few times. The rearrangement joins TRBV4-1 to TRBJ2-5; D not certain. Germline assignment: CDR1 MGHRA and CDR2 YSYEKL. V gave up 2 bases and J gave up 0 bases, with 16 bases separating them. The CDR3 sequence is 17 residues long. In DNA, the CDR3 is TGCGCCAGCAGCCAACGACCCCGGACGGCTAACCAAGAGACCCAGTACTTC. Its translation: CASSQRPRTANQETQYF.

The V and J genes are TRBV12-3 or TRBV12-4 and TRBJ1-6, with TRBD1 identical over 8 bases. CDR3 size: 12 residues. The V gene end was trimmed by 7 bases and the J gene end by 11 bases; junction bases not matched to a gene: 4. The CDR3 loop is CASTSGGTPLHF. The CDR3, as DNA: TGTGCCAGCACTTCAGGGGGCACACCCCTCCACTTT.

This clonotype came up many times. CDR3 nucleotide sequence: TGTGCCAGCAGCCCCGGACCATGGGACTATGGCTACACCTTC. It is translated as CASSPGPWDYGYTF. This chain uses TRBV7-2 with TRBJ1-2; D call uncertain. Germline V gene data show CDR1 as SGHTA and CDR2 as FQGNSA. This CDR3 has 14 residues. The V end was cut by 5 bases, the J end by 3 bases, with 13 bases between.

This clonotype has a count of ten or more. The chain recombines TRBV5-1 with TRBJ1-4; no reliable D call. CDR3 size: 15 residues. The germline gives CDR1 SGHRS, CDR2 YFSETQ. V gave up 0 bases and J gave up 0 bases, with 6 bases separating them. The CDR3 DNA reads TGCGCCAGCAGCTTGGATGTGGCAACTAATGAAAAACTGTTTTTT. This sequence encodes CASSLDVATNEKLFF.

Many counts were recorded for this clonotype. The chain carries TRBV3-1 and TRBJ1-2; D ambiguous. Germline CDR1 is LGHDT and CDR2 is YNNKEL (reference sequence). The CDR3 extends over 11 amino acids. V lost 0 bases to trimming and J lost 6 bases, with 2 bases between them. For the CDR3, the DNA is TGTGCCAGCAGCCAAGACGATGGCTACACCTTC. This sequence encodes CASSQDDGYTF.

V is TRBV7-9 and J is TRBJ2-5, with a possible D match to TRBD1 (8 bases). Trimming removed 7 bases at V and 5 bases at J, with 14 bases between. Germline lookup yields CDR1 SEHNR and CDR2 FQNEAQ (reference sequence). This CDR3 has 13 amino acids. The CDR3 loop reads CASTGQGGETQYF. The DNA for the CDR3 is TGTGCCAGCACCGGACAGGGAGGGGAGACCCAGTACTTC.

This clonotype has a count of ten or more. The chain is built from TRBV5-6 and TRBJ2-5, with a weak D call TRBD2 (6 bases). CDR1 and CDR2 (germline): SGHDT, YYEEEE. The V and J ends lost 5 bases and 0 bases respectively, with 14 bases between them. The CDR3 is 15 amino acids. The CDR3: CASRPKGGHQETQYF. The CDR3 coding sequence is TGTGCCAGCAGACCCAAGGGAGGCCACCAAGAGACCCAGTACTTC. Full variable domain (outside the CDR3, taken from reference TRBV5-6 and TRBJ2-5): DAGVTQSPTHLIKTRGQQVTLRCSPKSGHDTVSWYQQALGQGPQFIFQYYEEEERQRGNFPDRFSGHQFPNYSSELNVNALLLGDSALYLCASRPKGGHQETQYFGPGTRLLVL.

This clonotype occurred a few times. The rearrangement links TRBV19 to TRBJ1-1; 9 bases match TRBD1. This CDR3 is built from 16 residues. Germline CDR1 LNHDA, CDR2 SQIVND (reference sequence). Trimming took 7 bases from V and 2 from J; bases not matched to a gene: 11. CDR3 sequence: CASIKTGTGLNTEAFF. The CDR3 region has the DNA TGTGCCAGTATCAAAACCGGGACAGGGTTAAACACTGAAGCTTTCTTT.

V gene TRBV7-8 combines with J gene TRBJ1-3; the D is unclear. The CDR3 contains 14 residues. Germline CDR1 reads SGHVS; CDR2 reads FQNEAQ. V lost 1 base and J 3 bases, leaving 7 bases between the germline ends. The CDR3 sequence is CASSLVPIGNTIYF. In nucleotides, the CDR3 is TGTGCCAGCAGCTTAGTGCCTATTGGAAACACCATATATTTT.

This clonotype was picked up a small number of times. The chain joins TRBV12-3 or TRBV12-4 to TRBJ2-6; unclear D gene. The CDR3 has 12 residues. Trimming removed 7 bases at V and 9 bases at J, with 10 bases between. The CDR3 nucleotides read TGTGCCAGCAAGAACACCGGCAACGTCCTGACTTTC. It codes for CASKNTGNVLTF.

This chain connects TRBV30 to TRBJ2-5; perhaps TRBD1 as D (7 bases). V lost 2 bases to trimming and J lost 2 bases, with 18 bases between them. This CDR3 is built from 16 residues. CDR1 and CDR2 from the germline V gene are GTSNPN and SVGIG (reference sequence). The CDR3 DNA follows: TGTGCCTGGAGTCGGATCCCGCAGGGGGGACAAGAGACCCAGTACTTC. Encoded protein: CAWSRIPQGGQETQYF.

This clonotype was observed at least ten times. V usage is TRBV7-6 and J usage is TRBJ2-1; 13 nucleotides align to TRBD2. V shed 8 bases, J shed 9 bases, and the junction held 7 bases outside the gene matches. The CDR3 spans 14 residues. Germline CDR1 and CDR2: SGHVS and FNYEAQ. As DNA, the CDR3 is TGTGCCAGCGGGGGACTAGCGGGGACGATTGAGCAGTTCTTC. Translated: CASGGLAGTIEQFF.

The chain is built from TRBV7-9 and TRBJ1-2; 7 nucleotides match TRBD1. V was pared by 2 bases and J by 7 bases, with 7 bases of the junction left unmatched. Germline CDR1 and CDR2: SEHNR and FQNEAQ (reference sequence). The CDR3 sequence is 14 residues long. CDR3 in amino acids: CASSLPLTGSGYTF. CDR3 bases: TGTGCCAGCAGCTTACCCCTGACAGGGTCTGGCTACACCTTC.

This clonotype was found many times. The chain links TRBV5-1 to TRBJ2-3; D uncertain. The CDR3 contains 14 residues. Germline lookup yields CDR1 SGHRS and CDR2 YFSETQ. V dropped 7 bases and J dropped 0 bases, with 12 bases sitting between them. In nucleotides, the CDR3 is TGCGCCAGCGGACCGTTCGGTAGCACAGATACGCAGTATTTT. Protein product: CASGPFGSTDTQYF.

This clonotype was found many times. J is TRBJ2-2 and V is TRBV7-9; D tentatively reads TRBD1 or TRBD2 (5 bases each). Trimming cost V 5 bases and J 3 bases, with 22 bases left between them. The CDR3 has 18 amino acids. Per the germline V gene, CDR1 is SEHNR and CDR2 is FQNEAQ (reference sequence). The CDR3 DNA is TGTGCCAGCAGCCTCAGAGGAGGCCTGCTGGGGGACACCGGGGAGCTGTTTTTT. This sequence encodes CASSLRGGLLGDTGELFF.

The V call is TRBV15, the J call TRBJ1-1, with 10 bases fitting TRBD1. V was clipped by 4 bases and J by 4 bases; unmatched bases: 3. The CDR3 has 14 residues. Germline V lookup: CDR1 LNHNV, CDR2 YYDKDF (reference sequence). The CDR3 here is CATSTRDRGTEAFF. CDR3 DNA sequence: TGTGCCACCAGCACCCGGGACAGGGGCACTGAAGCTTTCTTT.

V usage is TRBV7-9 and J usage is TRBJ1-4; D is uncertain. CDR1 is SEHNR, CDR2 FQNEAQ, per germline (reference sequence). The CDR3 length is 15 residues. V was clipped by 5 bases and J by 5 bases, with 15 bases between them. The CDR3 DNA reads TGTGCCAGCAGCCCCACGGGCCCAGAGAATGAAAAACTGTTTTTT. This translates into CASSPTGPENEKLFF.